The rows below give T cell receptor beta chains drawn from one sample of a study of OX40 agonist ivuxolimab in advanced cancers. This table comes from immunoSEQ multiplex PCR, and its TCRdb copy is limited to in-frame clones, with some not included. The sample has 35,000 to 45,000 clones, 85% to 90% seen once. The sequencing here drew on CD4+ or CD8+ T cells sorted from blood, taken in a trial of the OX40 agonist ivuxolimab. All receptors derive from an adult with an advanced solid tumor such as melanoma, head and neck, liver or kidney cancer. Both conserved end residues are part of each CDR3. D genes are given only for firm matches. Size values are once, few and many counts, or a class for expanded clones, and some rows have none.

j_call: TRBJ2-3
v_call: TRBV6-1
clone_size: NA
d_call: TRBD1
cdr3_nt: TGTGCCAGCAGTAAAGGACAGGGAGCAGCAGATACGCAGTATTTT
cdr3_aa: CASSKGQGAADTQYF

j_call: TRBJ2-5
v_call: TRBV5-6
clone_size: NA
d_call: NA
cdr3_nt: TGTGCCAGCAGCTTGGCGGAGACCCAGTACTTC
cdr3_aa: CASSLAETQYF

j_call: TRBJ2-2
v_call: TRBV10-1
clone_size: NA
d_call: NA
cdr3_nt: TGCGCCAGCAGTGAGTCGAGGGGTGACACCGGGGAGCTGTTTTTT
cdr3_aa: CASSESRGDTGELFF

j_call: TRBJ2-1
v_call: TRBV4-1
clone_size: NA
d_call: NA
cdr3_nt: TGCGCCAGCAGCCAAGACCCAGCGGAGCCCTACAATGAGCAGTTCTTC
cdr3_aa: CASSQDPAEPYNEQFF

j_call: TRBJ1-4
v_call: TRBV30
clone_size: NA
d_call: NA
cdr3_nt: TGTGCCTGGAGTGTAGGAGGGGGTGGTGAAAAACTGTTTTTT
cdr3_aa: CAWSVGGGGEKLFF

j_call: TRBJ1-3
v_call: TRBV28
clone_size: NA
d_call: NA
cdr3_nt: TGTGCCAGCAGTTTGCTCAGGGCAGACACCATATATTTT
cdr3_aa: CASSLLRADTIYF

j_call: TRBJ2-2
v_call: TRBV2
clone_size: NA
d_call: NA
cdr3_nt: TGTGCCAGCAGTTGGTCAGGAGTTAACACCGGGGAGCTGTTTTTT
cdr3_aa: CASSWSGVNTGELFF

j_call: TRBJ2-1
v_call: TRBV12-2
clone_size: NA
d_call: NA
cdr3_nt: TGTGCAAGTCGCAGAGGACTAGCCAGCTCCTACAATGAGCAGTTCTTC
cdr3_aa: CASRRGLASSYNEQFF

j_call: TRBJ2-2
v_call: TRBV30
clone_size: NA
d_call: NA
cdr3_nt: TGTGCCTGGAGTAAGCGGAACACCGGGGAGCTGTTTTTT
cdr3_aa: CAWSKRNTGELFF

j_call: TRBJ2-3
v_call: TRBV10-3
clone_size: NA
d_call: NA
cdr3_nt: TGTGCCATCAGTGAGTCAGGGCCAGATACGCAGTATTTT
cdr3_aa: CAISESGPDTQYF

j_call: TRBJ2-5
v_call: TRBV27
clone_size: NA
d_call: TRBD2
cdr3_nt: TGTGCCAGCAGAACTAGCGGGGTTGGTATAGAGACCCAGTACTTC
cdr3_aa: CASRTSGVGIETQYF

j_call: TRBJ1-5
v_call: TRBV28
clone_size: NA
d_call: NA
cdr3_nt: TGTGCCAGCAACCCAGGGAACCAGCCCCAGCATTTT
cdr3_aa: CASNPGNQPQHF

j_call: TRBJ2-4
v_call: TRBV21-1
clone_size: NA
d_call: NA
cdr3_nt: TGTGCCAGCAGCCCCGGGGCCGGGAGGGCCAAAAACATTCAGTACTTC
cdr3_aa: CASSPGAGRAKNIQYF

j_call: TRBJ2-3
v_call: TRBV30
clone_size: once
d_call: NA
cdr3_nt: TGTGCCTGGAGTGTTACCAGCGAGGTCGCAGATACGCAGTATTTT
cdr3_aa: CAWSVTSEVADTQYF

j_call: TRBJ1-2
v_call: TRBV5-8
clone_size: once
d_call: NA
cdr3_nt: TGTGCCAGCAGCTTGGACAGGGAGGTTGGGGGCTACACCTTC
cdr3_aa: CASSLDREVGGYTF

j_call: TRBJ2-7
v_call: TRBV10-3
clone_size: once
d_call: NA
cdr3_nt: TGTGCCATCAAGGGTATCCGGTCCTACGAGCAGTACTTC
cdr3_aa: CAIKGIRSYEQYF

j_call: TRBJ2-3
v_call: TRBV10-3
clone_size: NA
d_call: NA
cdr3_nt: TGTGCCATCAGGGGTGGCAGGGGTCAAGAAGATACGCAGTATTTT
cdr3_aa: CAIRGGRGQEDTQYF

j_call: TRBJ1-1
v_call: TRBV2
clone_size: NA
d_call: NA
cdr3_nt: TGTGCCAGCAGTGAATTCGGTTTCACTGAAGCTTTCTTT
cdr3_aa: CASSEFGFTEAFF

j_call: TRBJ2-1
v_call: TRBV19
clone_size: NA
d_call: TRBD1
cdr3_nt: TGTGCCAGTAGTACCCCAGGGCAGGGGGCTAGAAATGAGCAGTTCTTC
cdr3_aa: CASSTPGQGARNEQFF

j_call: TRBJ1-5
v_call: TRBV6-1
clone_size: NA
d_call: NA
cdr3_nt: TGTGCCAGCAGTGAAGAAAGGTTAGGGGTCGGGAGCAATCAGCCCCAGCATTTT
cdr3_aa: CASSEERLGVGSNQPQHF

j_call: TRBJ2-4
v_call: TRBV6-1
clone_size: NA
d_call: NA
cdr3_nt: TGTGCCAGCAGGGGTAGCGCGGAGGGAAACATTCAGTACTTC
cdr3_aa: CASRGSAEGNIQYF

j_call: TRBJ2-2
v_call: TRBV5-1
clone_size: NA
d_call: TRBD2
cdr3_nt: TGCGCCAGCAGCCCGGGACTAGGAGAGGTCGGGGAGCTGTTTTTT
cdr3_aa: CASSPGLGEVGELFF

j_call: TRBJ2-1
v_call: TRBV5-1
clone_size: once
d_call: TRBD2
cdr3_nt: TGCGCCAGCAGCTTGGCTAGCGGGACTGGGAATGAGCAGTTCTTC
cdr3_aa: CASSLASGTGNEQFF

j_call: TRBJ2-7
v_call: TRBV19
clone_size: NA
d_call: NA
cdr3_nt: TGTGCCAGTAGTACAGAGTACGAGCAGTACTTC
cdr3_aa: CASSTEYEQYF

j_call: TRBJ1-3
v_call: TRBV11-2
clone_size: NA
d_call: NA
cdr3_nt: TGTGCCAGCAGCTTATCGCGCAGACCATACTCTGGAAACACCATATATTTT
cdr3_aa: CASSLSRRPYSGNTIYF

j_call: TRBJ2-5
v_call: TRBV7-2
clone_size: NA
d_call: NA
cdr3_nt: TGTGCCAGCAGCTTAGGGTCCACGGCGGGGCAAGAGACCCAGTACTTC
cdr3_aa: CASSLGSTAGQETQYF

j_call: TRBJ2-2
v_call: TRBV7-6
clone_size: NA
d_call: NA
cdr3_nt: TGTGCCAGCAGCTCGGGTTGGACCGGGGAGCTGTTTTTT
cdr3_aa: CASSSGWTGELFF

j_call: TRBJ2-3
v_call: TRBV27
clone_size: NA
d_call: NA
cdr3_nt: TGTGCCAGCAGTTTACTGGGTACGCAGTATTTT
cdr3_aa: CASSLLGTQYF

j_call: TRBJ2-2
v_call: TRBV7-2
clone_size: once
d_call: NA
cdr3_nt: TGTGCCAGCAGCTTAGCTAGCACGAACACCGGGGAGCTGTTTTTT
cdr3_aa: CASSLASTNTGELFF

j_call: TRBJ2-7
v_call: TRBV7-2
clone_size: NA
d_call: NA
cdr3_nt: TGTGCCAGCAGCTCTGGGACCCCGGGGGTCGACGAGCAGTACTTC
cdr3_aa: CASSSGTPGVDEQYF

j_call: TRBJ1-5
v_call: TRBV6-1
clone_size: NA
d_call: TRBD1
cdr3_nt: TGTGCCAGCACCGACAGGGGGCATCAGCCCCAGCATTTT
cdr3_aa: CASTDRGHQPQHF

j_call: TRBJ1-3
v_call: TRBV28
clone_size: NA
d_call: NA
cdr3_nt: TGTGCCAGCAGTTCACAGGGAATTTTCTCTGGAAACACCATATATTTT
cdr3_aa: CASSSQGIFSGNTIYF

j_call: TRBJ2-5
v_call: TRBV9
clone_size: NA
d_call: NA
cdr3_nt: TGTGCCAGCAGCTCCACACAAGAGACCCAGTACTTC
cdr3_aa: CASSSTQETQYF

j_call: TRBJ2-3
v_call: TRBV4-1
clone_size: NA
d_call: NA
cdr3_nt: TGCGCCAGCAGCCAGGGGGCTAGCACAGATACGCAGTATTTT
cdr3_aa: CASSQGASTDTQYF

j_call: TRBJ2-3
v_call: TRBV27
clone_size: once
d_call: NA
cdr3_nt: TGTGCCAGCAACGAGGGGGGCCACACAGATACGCAGTATTTT
cdr3_aa: CASNEGGHTDTQYF

j_call: TRBJ1-3
v_call: TRBV5-4
clone_size: once
d_call: NA
cdr3_nt: TGTGCCAGCAGCAGGGCAACCGACAGAACGTCAAACACCATATATTTT
cdr3_aa: CASSRATDRTSNTIYF

j_call: TRBJ2-3
v_call: TRBV12-5
clone_size: NA
d_call: NA
cdr3_nt: TGTGCTAGTGGTTTCTCTCCGTACACAGATACGCAGTATTTT
cdr3_aa: CASGFSPYTDTQYF

j_call: TRBJ2-2
v_call: TRBV5-4
clone_size: NA
d_call: NA
cdr3_nt: TGTGCCAGCAGCTTAGGGATAACCGGGGAGCTGTTTTTT
cdr3_aa: CASSLGITGELFF

j_call: TRBJ2-1
v_call: TRBV28
clone_size: NA
d_call: TRBD2
cdr3_nt: TGTGCCAGCAGACTTGGGGGGGAGTCTAGAGAGCAGTTCTTC
cdr3_aa: CASRLGGESREQFF

j_call: TRBJ1-6
v_call: TRBV6-5
clone_size: NA
d_call: NA
cdr3_nt: TGTGCCAGCAGGTCCGGGACTGTTAATTCACCCCTCCACTTT
cdr3_aa: CASRSGTVNSPLHF

j_call: TRBJ1-4
v_call: TRBV10-3
clone_size: NA
d_call: NA
cdr3_nt: TGTGCCATCAGTGAAGGGACAACTAATGAAAAACTGTTTTTT
cdr3_aa: CAISEGTTNEKLFF